Below, 30 T cell receptor beta chains from the same sample are listed, as sequenced in a study of the immune and genomic landscape of osteosarcoma. Osteosarcoma specimens were post-treatment primary, local recurrence and metastasis tumors from poor-prognosis patients. Profiling relied on immunoSEQ multiplex PCR, and the TCRdb table lists in-frame clones only, not all of them. This table has some 4,400 clones, around 71% appearing once. Specimen: osteosarcoma tumor tissue from the femur. These receptor sequences come from a human donor with osteosarcoma.

As for this clone: With only one base between it and a far larger clone, this is likely a read error. The identical CDR3 is also encoded by other nucleotide sequences in the sample. The CDR3 here is CASSQKDRGPYGYTF. The CDR3 DNA sequence: TGCGCCAGCAGCCAGAAAGACAGGGGACCCTATGGCTACACCTTC. V gene TRBV4-1 combines with J gene TRBJ1-2; 8 bases are a match to TRBD1. Germline lookup yields CDR1 MGHRA and CDR2 YSYEKL. Trimming removed 3 bases from V and 4 bases from J; junction bases left unmatched: 7. The CDR3 has 15 residues.

The chain couples TRBV6-5 to TRBJ2-5; D might be TRBD2 (5 bases). The germline CDR1 and CDR2 sequences are MNHEY and SVGAGI. The CDR3 length is 13 residues. Trimming removed 6 bases from V and 0 bases from J, with 8 bases in between. In DNA form, the CDR3 reads TGTGCCAGCAGCCCTAGCTACCAAGAGACCCAGTACTTC. Translating gives CASSPSYQETQYF.

By share, this clone ranks as large. The rearrangement links TRBV15 to TRBJ2-7; tentative D call: TRBD2 (6 bases). This CDR3 is 15 amino acids long. Looked up from germline, CDR1 is LNHNV and CDR2 is YYDKDF (reference sequence). Trimming left V 3 bases short and J 6 bases short, with 18 bases between. CDR3 sequence: CATSSRLGLSSEQYF. In DNA form, the CDR3 reads TGTGCCACCAGCAGCAGACTAGGGCTTAGTTCCGAGCAGTACTTC.

In its sample, this clone ranks as medium-sized (0.01 to 0.1%). The chain uses TRBV7-2 and TRBJ1-2; D not certain. Germline assignment: CDR1 SGHTA and CDR2 FQGNSA. The CDR3 spans 13 residues. V was clipped by 3 bases and J by 2 bases, with 7 bases between them. The CDR3 region is CASSFSRNYGYTF. CDR3 nucleotide sequence: TGTGCCAGCAGCTTTAGCCGAAACTATGGCTACACCTTC.

This chain joins TRBV5-1 and TRBJ2-3, with D unresolved. Germline CDR1 reads SGHRS; CDR2 reads YFSETQ. This CDR3 is 14 amino acids long. V gave up 0 bases and J gave up 4 bases, with 9 bases separating them. CDR3 protein: CASSLEAAPDTQYF. The CDR3 DNA reads as TGCGCCAGCAGCTTGGAGGCGGCCCCAGATACGCAGTATTTT. Full variable domain (missing parts from reference TRBV5-1 and TRBJ2-3): KAGVTQTPRYLIKTRGQQVTLSCSPISGHRSVSWYQQTPGQGLQFLFEYFSETQRNKGNFPGRFSGRQFSNSRSEMNVSTLELGDSALYLCASSLEAAPDTQYFGPGTRLTVL.

The J gene is TRBJ1-1, the V gene TRBV7-8, with D tentatively TRBD1 (6 bases). V was trimmed by 4 bases and J by 1 base, leaving 13 bases between them. Germline CDR1 and CDR2: SGHVS and FQNEAQ. This CDR3 is built from 15 residues. The CDR3 region has the DNA TGTGCCAGCAGCTCAACGGGACAAACGAACACTGAAGCTTTCTTT. It is translated as CASSSTGQTNTEAFF.

The chain employs TRBV18 and TRBJ1-5; D remains unclear. This CDR3 spans 14 amino acids. V lost 2 bases, J lost 0 bases, and 5 bases lay in between. Germline V CDR1 and CDR2: KGHSH, LQKENI. CDR3 residues: CASSPGNSNQPQHF. In DNA form, the CDR3 reads TGTGCCAGCTCACCAGGAAATAGCAATCAGCCCCAGCATTTT.

Only one count was recorded for this clone. The chain has TRBV6-5 and TRBJ1-2; 7 nucleotides line up with TRBD1. The CDR3 is 12 amino acids. J gave up 9 bases and V 6 bases, and 7 bases lay outside the gene matches. Germline V CDR1 and CDR2: MNHEY, SVGAGI. The chain's CDR3 is CASSLNRGRYTF. The CDR3 coding sequence is TGTGCCAGCAGCCTTAACAGGGGTCGCTACACCTTC.

This sequence joins TRBV7-6 and TRBJ1-3; 7 nucleotides match TRBD1. This CDR3 is 15 amino acids long. The germline CDR1 and CDR2 sequences are SGHVS and FNYEAQ. Trimming cost V 5 bases and J 4 bases; bases outside gene matches: 8. CDR3 region: CASSPVTGDGNTIYF. The CDR3 DNA reads as TGTGCCAGCAGCCCAGTAACAGGGGACGGAAACACCATATATTTT. Full variable domain (missing parts from reference TRBV7-6 and TRBJ1-3): GAGVSQSPRYKVTKRGQDVALRCDPISGHVSLYWYRQALGQGPEFLTYFNYEAQQDKSGLPNDRFSAERPEGSISTLTIQRTEQRDSAMYRCASSPVTGDGNTIYFGEGSWLTVV.

This clone has more than one count but fewer than ten. The rearrangement uses TRBV27 and TRBJ2-7, with 7 bases fitting TRBD1. The length of the CDR3 is 15 residues. Unmatched junction bases numbered 12, after V lost 6 bases and J lost 4 bases. Looked up from germline, CDR1 is MNHEY and CDR2 is SMNVEV (reference sequence). The CDR3 loop is CASSNIDRVLYEQYF. The CDR3 DNA reads as TGTGCCAGCAGCAATATAGACAGGGTACTGTACGAGCAGTACTTC.

V usage is TRBV19 and J usage is TRBJ2-7; TRBD1 aligns across 8 bases. The CDR3 has 14 residues. J lost 2 bases, V lost 10 bases, and 10 bases had no gene match. CDR1 and CDR2 from the germline V gene are LNHDA and SQIVND (reference sequence). CDR3 region: CATRTGRFPYEQYF. CDR3 nucleotides: TGTGCCACTAGGACAGGGAGGTTTCCCTACGAGCAGTACTTC.

The chain uses TRBV9 and TRBJ1-2; no firm D call. CDR3 length: 16 amino acids. Germline values: CDR1 SGDLS, CDR2 YYNGEE. V lost 0 bases and J lost 5, with 17 bases in between. DNA for the CDR3: TGTGCCAGCAGCGTAGGATACGACCGAACTGGTTATGGCTACACCTTC. This codes for CASSVGYDRTGYGYTF.

The chain joins TRBV15 to TRBJ2-3, with D possibly TRBD2 on 5 matching bases. The CDR3 runs 14 residues. V was cut by 5 bases and J by 0 bases, with 9 bases left in between. Germline V gene lookup returns CDR1 LNHNV and CDR2 YYDKDF (reference sequence). The CDR3 protein is CATSVSVSTDTQYF. The CDR3 bases are TGTGCCACCAGCGTTAGCGTGAGCACAGATACGCAGTATTTT.

V and J are TRBV21-1 and TRBJ2-1; the table's D call of TRBD2 was not tested on the DNA. TRBV21-1 constitutes a pseudogene. The CDR3 consists of 18 residues. CDR3 residues: CASSKGTSGASPTRRQFF. As DNA, the CDR3 is TGTGCCAGCAGCAAAGGGACTAGCGGGGCCAGTCCTACTCGTCGGCAGTTCTTC.

By sample share, this clone is large. The chain couples TRBV4-1 to TRBJ1-2; 8 nucleotides line up with TRBD1. V lost 1 base, J lost 0 bases, and 4 bases stayed unmatched. CDR1 and CDR2 from the germline V gene are MGHRA and YSYEKL. The CDR3 loop spans 16 amino acids. The CDR3 DNA sequence: TGCGCCAGCAGCCAAGTGCAGGGGGCAGCTAACTATGGCTACACCTTC. Residues: CASSQVQGAANYGYTF.

By sample fraction, this clone is large. The rearrangement joins TRBV5-1 to TRBJ2-2, with unresolved D. Germline V gene data show CDR1 as SGHRS and CDR2 as YFSETQ. The CDR3 sequence is 14 residues long. The germline V and J ends were trimmed by 0 bases and 3 bases, with 6 bases remaining between them. The CDR3 bases are TGCGCCAGCAGCTTGGCCTTGGACACCGGGGAGCTGTTTTTT. Translated: CASSLALDTGELFF.

This rearrangement joins TRBV5-6 to TRBJ1-2; D ambiguous. Trimming left V 2 bases short and J 6 bases short, with 17 bases between. CDR1 is SGHDT, CDR2 YYEEEE, per germline. The CDR3 length is 15 residues. The CDR3 DNA follows: TGTGCCAGCAGCTTCTCACTATGGAGGTCGGATGGCTACACCTTC. It encodes CASSFSLWRSDGYTF.

In its sample, this clone was seen a few times. This rearrangement joins TRBV19 to TRBJ1-4; no firm D call. CDR1 and CDR2 from the germline V gene are LNHDA and SQIVND (reference sequence). V lost 11 bases and J lost 12, with 7 bases in between. The CDR3 extends over 8 amino acids. The CDR3 loop reads CALPELFF. The CDR3 coding sequence is TGTGCCCTTCCGGAACTGTTTTTT.

The genes are TRBV27 and TRBJ1-4; perhaps TRBD1 as D (6 bases). The V gene lost 2 bases and the J gene lost 8 bases, with 12 bases spanning the gap. Germline V gives CDR1 MNHEY, CDR2 SMNVEV (reference sequence). The CDR3 has 14 residues. The CDR3 reads CASSLTEGGEKLFF. The CDR3, as DNA: TGTGCCAGCAGTTTAACCGAGGGGGGGGAAAAACTGTTTTTT.

The chain links TRBV19 to TRBJ1-4; TRBD1 might be the D (5 bases). The CDR3 length is 16 residues. Trimming shortened V by 3 bases and J by 8 bases, and 19 bases separated the two germline ends. From germline, CDR1 is LNHDA and CDR2 SQIVND (reference sequence). As DNA, the CDR3 is TGTGCCAGTAGTATCGGACGCGGTTCGGGGGGAGAAAAACTGTTTTTT. Its translation: CASSIGRGSGGEKLFF.

This clone occurred a few times. The chain carries TRBV2 and TRBJ1-2, with D hard to call. From germline, CDR1 is SNHLY and CDR2 FYNNEI. The CDR3 is 13 amino acids. Between the trimmed V and J ends, which lost 8 bases and 6 bases, there was a span of 16 bases. CDR3 bases: TGTGCCAGCGGGGTTGAAACGCGGGATGGCTACACCTTC. It codes for CASGVETRDGYTF.

This chain links TRBV11-2 with TRBJ1-2; TRBD1 might be the D (6 bases). The CDR3 runs 15 residues. Trimming shortened V by 5 bases and J by 4 bases, and 17 bases separated the two germline ends. Germline CDR1 is SGHAT and CDR2 is FQNNGV. CDR3 region: CASSLGIMDSYGYTF. CDR3 DNA: TGTGCCAGCAGCCTAGGGATTATGGACAGCTATGGCTACACCTTC.

This chain uses TRBV19 with TRBJ2-7; 8 bases map to TRBD2. Germline V CDR1 and CDR2: LNHDA, SQIVND (reference sequence). This CDR3 is 16 amino acids long. V shed 2 bases, J shed 0 bases, and the junction held 6 bases outside the gene matches. As DNA, the CDR3 is TGTGCCAGTAGTATAAGGCGGCGGGAGGTCTCCTACGAGCAGTACTTC. This gives the protein CASSIRRREVSYEQYF.

By share, this clone counts as medium-sized (0.01 to 0.1%). The rearrangement links TRBV10-3 to TRBJ2-3; D call uncertain. The V and J ends lost 3 bases and 6 bases respectively, with 7 bases between them. The length of the CDR3 is 12 residues. CDR1 is ENHRY, CDR2 SYGVKD, per germline. This CDR3 is CAISEVGDTQYF. The DNA for the CDR3 is TGTGCCATCAGTGAAGTGGGGGATACGCAGTATTTT.

This clone appeared a few times. The chain couples TRBV29-1 to TRBJ1-1; D is unclear. This CDR3 has 12 amino acids. CDR1 is SQVTM, CDR2 ANQGSEA, per germline. Between the trimmed V and J ends, which lost 4 bases and 4 bases, there was a span of 10 bases. The CDR3 reads CSVGREGTEAFF. The CDR3 region has the DNA TGCAGCGTTGGCCGGGAGGGCACTGAAGCTTTCTTT. Together with reference TRBV29-1 and TRBJ1-1, the CDR3 gives the full variable domain: SAVISQKPSRDICQRGTSLTIQCQVDSQVTMMFWYRQQPGQSLTLIATANQGSEATYESGFVIDKFPISRPNLTFSTLTVSNMSPEDSSIYLCSVGREGTEAFFGQGTRLTVV.

V and J are TRBV5-1 and TRBJ2-7, with a weak D call TRBD1 (7 bases). Trimming shortened V by 4 bases and J by 0 bases, and 14 bases separated the two germline ends. This CDR3 has 15 amino acids. Germline V CDR1 and CDR2: SGHRS, YFSETQ. The CDR3 loop is CASSEGGQPSYEQYF. In nucleotides, the CDR3 is TGCGCCAGCAGCGAGGGGGGACAGCCCTCCTACGAGCAGTACTTC.

V usage is TRBV30 and J usage is TRBJ2-3, with unresolved D. Trimming shortened V by 4 bases and J by 4 bases, and 6 bases separated the two germline ends. The CDR3 sequence is 11 residues long. Per germline, CDR1 GTSNPN and CDR2 SVGIG (reference sequence). The CDR3 nucleotides are TGTGCCTGGATGCGCTCAGATACGCAGTATTTT. Translated, it gives CAWMRSDTQYF.

This chain joins TRBV7-2 and TRBJ2-7; 9 nucleotides match TRBD1. The CDR3 extends over 15 amino acids. The V gene end was trimmed by 1 base and the J gene end by 0 bases; junction bases not matched to a gene: 1. CDR1 is SGHTA and CDR2 is FQGNSA in the germline V gene. CDR3 residues: CASSLDRGLSYEQYF. The CDR3 DNA follows: TGTGCCAGCAGCTTAGACAGGGGGCTCTCCTACGAGCAGTACTTC.

The sample holds a few counts of this clone. This sequence joins TRBV7-9 and TRBJ1-1, with D uncertain. V gave up 1 base and J gave up 5 bases, with 11 bases separating them. CDR1 SEHNR and CDR2 FQNEAQ come from the germline V gene (reference sequence). The CDR3 is 14 amino acids. The CDR3 nucleotides read TGTGCCAGCAGCTTAGTAGTCTCTGGGACTGAAGCTTTCTTT. It codes for CASSLVVSGTEAFF.

J is TRBJ1-1 and V is TRBV19; D not resolved. CDR1 is LNHDA and CDR2 is SQIVND in the germline V gene (reference sequence). With 3 bases removed from V and 5 bases from J, the gap between germline ends came to 16 bases. This CDR3 comprises 15 residues. The CDR3 spells CASSIGREMRTEAFF. CDR3 bases: TGTGCCAGTAGTATCGGTCGGGAGATGAGGACTGAAGCTTTCTTT.